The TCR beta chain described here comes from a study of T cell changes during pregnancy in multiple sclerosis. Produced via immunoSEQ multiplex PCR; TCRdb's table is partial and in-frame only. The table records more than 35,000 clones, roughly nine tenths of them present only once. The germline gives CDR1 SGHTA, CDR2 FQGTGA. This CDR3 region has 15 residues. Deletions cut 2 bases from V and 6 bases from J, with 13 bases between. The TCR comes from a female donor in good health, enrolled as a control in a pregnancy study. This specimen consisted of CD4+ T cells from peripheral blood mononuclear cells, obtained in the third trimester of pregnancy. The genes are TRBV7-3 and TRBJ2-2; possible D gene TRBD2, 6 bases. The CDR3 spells CASSLGRLGSGELFF. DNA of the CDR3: TGTGCCAGCAGCTTAGGGAGACTAGGATCCGGGGAGCTGTTTTTT.